This record concerns one T cell receptor (beta chain) sequence. Its antigen is still unknown. The sample originates from a study of long-term antiretroviral therapy in people with HIV. Whole-study results and caveats: Even long-term ART left TRB diversity below transplant donor controls, despite gains.

The libraries were made with immunoSEQ v3.0 at survey level. Produced via immunoSEQ multiplex PCR; TCRdb's table is partial and in-frame only. The table has about 27,000 clones, 80% to 90% seen once. CDR3 size: 14 residues. V lost 4 bases, J lost 6 bases, and 13 bases lay in between. In germline, CDR1 is SGHTA, CDR2 FQGNSA. The TCR originated in a man between 35 and 55 years old with HIV. Sequenced material: unsorted PBMCs, taken 3 years after starting antiretroviral therapy. The genes are TRBV7-2 and TRBJ2-1; D call uncertain. CDR3 loop: CASSSMAPRNEQFF. CDR3 DNA sequence: TGTGCCAGCAGCTCCATGGCCCCCCGCAATGAGCAGTTCTTC.